Following are 4 T cell receptor beta chains from one sample sequenced in a study of blood T cell repertoires in COVID-19. Here immunoSEQ multiplex PCR was the method, and the copy in TCRdb shows in-frame clones only, minus some. The data show around 170,000 clones, around 74% seen once. Sequenced input: peripheral blood. The receptors derive from a woman aged 80 or older with acute or convalescent COVID-19.

The chain has TRBV19 and TRBJ2-1; 12 nucleotides line up with TRBD2. V was clipped by 1 base and J by 15 bases; unmatched bases: 10. From germline, CDR1 is LNHDA and CDR2 SQIVND (reference sequence). The CDR3 is made up of 15 amino acids. CDR3 coding DNA: TGTGCCAGTAGTATAGGGCTAGCGGGAGGGCCGTCCCCGTTCTTC. Translated: CASSIGLAGGPSPFF.

The chain couples TRBV7-8 to TRBJ1-1; D may be TRBD1 (5 bases). V was trimmed by 5 bases and J by 4 bases, leaving 14 bases between them. The CDR3 spans 14 residues. Germline V CDR1 and CDR2: SGHVS, FQNEAQ. DNA for the CDR3: TGTGCCAGCAGCGGGCCGGCGGGGGTCACTGAAGCTTTCTTT. This translates into CASSGPAGVTEAFF.

The gene calls are TRBV5-1 and TRBJ2-3; TRBD1 agrees at 10 bases. Unmatched junction bases numbered 6, after V lost 5 bases and J lost 3 bases. The germline gives CDR1 SGHRS, CDR2 YFSETQ. The CDR3 is made up of 15 amino acids. The CDR3 DNA sequence: TGCGCCAGCAGGGAAGGACAGGGGGAAACAGATACGCAGTATTTT. Protein sequence: CASREGQGETDTQYF.

CDR3 bases: TGTGCCAGCCCCCCCGGGAGTCCCCATTCCACAGATACGCAGTATTTT. Protein: CASPPGSPHSTDTQYF. This chain connects TRBV28 to TRBJ2-3; possibly TRBD2 for D (6 bases). V was pared by 8 bases and J by 2 bases, with 20 bases between. This CDR3 spans 16 amino acids. Germline values: CDR1 MDHEN, CDR2 SYDVKM.